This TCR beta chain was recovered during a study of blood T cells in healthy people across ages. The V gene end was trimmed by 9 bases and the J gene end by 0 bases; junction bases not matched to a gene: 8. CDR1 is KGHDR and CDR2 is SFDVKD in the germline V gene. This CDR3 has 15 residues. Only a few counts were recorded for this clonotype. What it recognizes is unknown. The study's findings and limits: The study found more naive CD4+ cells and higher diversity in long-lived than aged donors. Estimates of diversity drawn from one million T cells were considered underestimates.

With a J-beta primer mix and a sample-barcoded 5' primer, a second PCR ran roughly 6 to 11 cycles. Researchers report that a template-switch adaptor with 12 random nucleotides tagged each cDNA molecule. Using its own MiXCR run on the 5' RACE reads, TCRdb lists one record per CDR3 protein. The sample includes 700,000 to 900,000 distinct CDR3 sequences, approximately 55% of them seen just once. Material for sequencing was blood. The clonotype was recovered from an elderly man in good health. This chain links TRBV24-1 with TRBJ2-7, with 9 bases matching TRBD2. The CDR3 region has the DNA TGTGCCACCGAGGGTCCGACTAGCGGCTCCTACGAGCAGTACTTC. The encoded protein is CATEGPTSGSYEQYF.